This T cell receptor (beta chain) emerged from a study of blood T cells in healthy people across ages (dated by TCRdb to between 2015 and 2016). At the level of the whole study: In model experiments, template switching captured roughly one uniquely barcoded TCR beta cDNA molecule for every two T cells. Age-related changes in TCR beta repertoire diversity were measured in the study by deep sequencing normalized with unique cDNA molecular identifiers. The donors were divided into four age groups: young (average around 16 years), middle-aged (under 40), aged (approximately 64) and long-lived (about 79). To avoid experimental bias, donors of different ages were randomly spread across the sequencing lanes. The study analyzed two additional independent replicas of 1 million unique cDNA reads from the same blood draw for two donors, one aged 18 to 29 and one aged 80 or older.

This clonotype occurred a few times. Which antigen it targets is not known. No much larger clonotype is one base removed from it; base qualities were not supplied. Library construction relied on 5' RACE. Instrument used: Illumina HiSeq 2500. The second PCR ran for roughly 7 to 12 cycles and used a J-beta primer mix along with a sample-barcoded 5' primer. A template-switch 5' adaptor carrying 12 random nucleotides introduced a unique molecular identifier onto each TCR beta cDNA molecule. Each sample yielded at least 3 million CDR3-containing paired-end reads. First-strand cDNA was synthesized from all RNA with the Mint cDNA synthesis kit, primed by a TRBC-specific oligonucleotide. Following uracil-DNA glycosylase treatment, a first 18-cycle PCR with universal primers M1SS and BC2_uni_R was performed on all cDNA. In the authors' own workflow: Normalization of each sample was performed by random selection of 1 million high-quality reads, each carrying a distinct molecular identifier. Reads with shared molecular identifiers were discarded instead of being binned into consensus sequences. CDR3 identification, clonotype clustering and error correction used MiTCR with a Q25 quality threshold and the strictest error-elimination algorithm. A nonparametric unseen species model using Euler transformation provided a lower-bound estimate of total TCR beta diversity. TCRdb's own reprocessing of the public reads used fastp at Q25 and MiXCR and kept productive beta chains. All rows with the same CDR3 protein become a single entry with the most common DNA and genes. The V and J calls shown here were made by TCRdb, not taken from the authors' results. The sample table holds about 1.1 million distinct CDR3 sequences, of which more than 30% were seen once. About an eighth of the sample is held by the ten biggest clonotypes.

V gives up 6 bases and J gives up 2 bases, and the segment between their germline ends measures 7 bases. Spanning cysteine to phenylalanine, the CDR3 consists of 12 amino acids. CDR3 DNA only is kept here, 36 bases in frame from base 1. As encoded in the germline V gene, CDR1 is LGHNA while CDR2 is YSLEER. Beyond this particular receptor, the publication reports: Estimates of total diversity from one million sequenced T cells were regarded as lower bounds and underestimates. Compared with the aged group, more naive CD4+ T cells, fewer expanded clones and increased TCR diversity were shown by the long-lived group, suggesting age selection. Observed TCR beta diversity correlated strongly with the percentage of naive T cells measured by flow cytometry. As age increased, observed TCR beta diversity per million T cells dropped in a roughly linear way, and a significant reduction was already evident by age 40. Conclusive comparison of naive and antigen-experienced compartments was prevented by the profiling of bulk unsorted PBMCs. Because donor CMV infection status was unknown, age-related changes in expanded clonotypes were potentially confounded.

Systemically healthy Caucasian individuals from Russia, roughly 40 in total and aged roughly 6 to 100 years, were included as donors. Ten milliliters of peripheral blood were drawn from each donor into EDTA-treated Vacutainer tubes. Ficoll-Paque density-gradient centrifugation was used to isolate PBMCs, with at least 6.5 million per sample. Total RNA was extracted from PBMCs with Trizol reagent, with at least 6 micrograms obtained per sample. Naive CD45RAhigh/CD27high T cell percentages were measured by flow cytometry on a PBMC aliquot from every donor. The rearrangement combines TRBV4-3 with TRBJ1-2; no D gene call is confident. This receptor was obtained from a man between 18 and 35 years old in good health. Specimen: blood. The nucleotides read TGCGCCAGCAGTAACAGAAACTATGGCTACACCTTC. Protein translation: CASSNRNYGYTF.